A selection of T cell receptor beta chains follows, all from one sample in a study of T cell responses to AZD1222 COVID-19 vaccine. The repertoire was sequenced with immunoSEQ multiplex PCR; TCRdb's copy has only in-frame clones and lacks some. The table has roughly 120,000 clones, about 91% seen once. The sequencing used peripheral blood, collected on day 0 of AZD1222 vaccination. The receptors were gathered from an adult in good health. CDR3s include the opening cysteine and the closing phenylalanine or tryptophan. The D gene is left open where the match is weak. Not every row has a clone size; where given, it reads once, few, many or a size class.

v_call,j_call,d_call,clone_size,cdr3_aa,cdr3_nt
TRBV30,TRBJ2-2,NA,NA,CAWSRDTGELFF,TGTGCCTGGAGTCGGGACACCGGGGAGCTGTTTTTT
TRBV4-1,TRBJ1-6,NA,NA,CASSQVGEAYNSPLHF,TGCGCCAGCAGCCAAGTGGGGGAGGCCTATAATTCACCCCTCCACTTT
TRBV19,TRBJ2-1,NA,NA,CASSPGPHGLFYNEQFF,TGTGCCAGTAGTCCGGGGCCCCATGGCCTCTTCTACAATGAGCAGTTCTTC
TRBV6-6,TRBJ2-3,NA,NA,CASSPMADTQYF,TGTGCCAGCAGCCCGATGGCAGATACGCAGTATTTT
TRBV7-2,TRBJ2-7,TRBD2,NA,CASSSRGGTYEQYF,TGTGCCAGCAGCTCGCGGGGGGGGACCTACGAGCAGTACTTC
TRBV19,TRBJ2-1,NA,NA,CASNWPGNNEQFF,TGTGCCAGTAATTGGCCGGGTAACAATGAGCAGTTCTTC
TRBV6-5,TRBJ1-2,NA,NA,CASSYSQTQGGYTF,TGTGCCAGCAGTTACTCCCAGACCCAAGGTGGCTACACCTTC
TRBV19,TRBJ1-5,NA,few,CASNQGPGQPQHF,TGTGCCAGTAACCAAGGACCGGGCCAGCCCCAGCATTTT
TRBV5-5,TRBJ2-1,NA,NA,CASSSVFSSYNEQFF,TGTGCCAGCAGCTCGGTTTTTAGCTCCTACAATGAGCAGTTCTTC
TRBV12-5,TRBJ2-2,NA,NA,CASGLGETGELFF,TGTGCTAGTGGTTTGGGGGAAACCGGGGAGCTGTTTTTT
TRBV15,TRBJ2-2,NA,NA,CATSRDTVPQGELFF,TGTGCCACCAGCAGAGATACGGTTCCCCAGGGGGAGCTGTTTTTT
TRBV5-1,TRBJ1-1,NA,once,CASSLDTEAFF,TGCGCCAGCAGCTTGGACACTGAAGCTTTCTTT
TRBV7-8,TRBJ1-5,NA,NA,CASSLAQGPNQPQHF,TGTGCCAGCAGCTTAGCGCAAGGACCGAATCAGCCCCAGCATTTT
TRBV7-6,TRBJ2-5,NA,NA,CASSLTNQGEGWPHDDQETQYF,TGTGCCAGCAGCTTAACGAATCAGGGCGAAGGTTGGCCCCATGACGACCAAGAGACCCAGTACTTC
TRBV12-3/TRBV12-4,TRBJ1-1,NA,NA,CASSVGQNTEAFF,TGTGCCAGCAGTGTGGGACAGAACACTGAAGCTTTCTTT
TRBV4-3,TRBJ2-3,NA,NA,CASSQEAGGSTDTQYF,TGCGCCAGCAGCCAAGAGGCGGGCGGGAGCACAGATACGCAGTATTTT
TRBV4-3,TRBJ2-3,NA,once,CASSQDPAARGTDTQYF,TGCGCCAGCAGCCAAGACCCAGCGGCCCGGGGCACAGATACGCAGTATTTT
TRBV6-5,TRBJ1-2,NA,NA,CASSLDSWSNYGYTF,TGTGCCAGCAGCCTTGACAGCTGGAGTAACTATGGCTACACCTTC
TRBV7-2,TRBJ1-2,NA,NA,CASGRSALNYGYTF,TGTGCCAGCGGGCGATCGGCATTAAACTATGGCTACACCTTC
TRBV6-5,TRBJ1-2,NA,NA,CATNQGYGYTF,TGTGCCACCAATCAGGGCTATGGCTACACCTTC
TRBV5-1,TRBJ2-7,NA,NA,CASSLVGDSYEQYF,TGCGCCAGCAGCTTGGTTGGGGACTCCTACGAGCAGTACTTC
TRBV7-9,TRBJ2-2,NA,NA,CASSEGSEASLTTGELFF,TGTGCCAGCAGCGAGGGTTCTGAGGCTAGCCTCACCACCGGGGAGCTGTTTTTT
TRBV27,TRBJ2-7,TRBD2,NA,CASSSGLALYEQYF,TGTGCCAGCAGTTCGGGACTAGCGCTCTACGAGCAGTACTTC
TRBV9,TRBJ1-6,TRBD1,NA,CASSVAPTGDYNSPLHF,TGTGCCAGCAGCGTAGCCCCTACAGGGGACTATAATTCACCCCTCCACTTT
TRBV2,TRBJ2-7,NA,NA,CASRPPYSLLEQYF,TGTGCCAGCAGGCCTCCTTATTCCCTGCTCGAGCAGTACTTC
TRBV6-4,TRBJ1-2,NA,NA,CASSDRGTDSPYGYTF,TGTGCCAGCAGTGACCGAGGGACGGATTCTCCCTATGGCTACACCTTC
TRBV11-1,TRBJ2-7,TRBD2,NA,CASSLEASGSYEQYF,TGTGCCAGCAGCTTAGAGGCTAGCGGCTCCTACGAGCAGTACTTC
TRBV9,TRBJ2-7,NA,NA,CASSVEDGAYEQYF,TGTGCCAGCAGCGTAGAGGACGGTGCCTACGAGCAGTACTTC
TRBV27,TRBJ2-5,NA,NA,CASSIRAGRETQYF,TGTGCCAGCAGTATCAGGGCGGGACGGGAGACCCAGTACTTC
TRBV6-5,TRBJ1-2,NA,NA,CASSSVLNPGYGYTF,TGTGCCAGCAGCTCAGTCCTAAACCCTGGCTATGGCTACACCTTC
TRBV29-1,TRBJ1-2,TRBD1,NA,CSDGQGANYGYTF,TGCAGCGACGGACAGGGGGCAAACTATGGCTACACCTTC
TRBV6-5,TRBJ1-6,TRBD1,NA,CASSYSGQGWGPLHF,TGTGCCAGCAGTTACTCCGGACAGGGGTGGGGACCCCTCCACTTT
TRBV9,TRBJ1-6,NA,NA,CASSGVGGGGKVHF,TGTGCCAGCAGCGGTGTAGGAGGGGGAGGCAAAGTCCACTTT
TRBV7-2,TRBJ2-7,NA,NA,CASSPPNYEQYF,TGTGCCAGCAGCCCACCCAATTACGAGCAGTACTTC
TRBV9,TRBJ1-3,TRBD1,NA,CASSDPGQVNSGNTIYF,TGTGCCAGCAGCGACCCGGGACAGGTGAACTCTGGAAACACCATATATTTT
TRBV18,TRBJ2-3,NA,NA,CASSPLGPGGSTDTQYF,TGTGCCAGCTCACCTCTGGGACCGGGGGGCTCGACAGATACGCAGTATTTT
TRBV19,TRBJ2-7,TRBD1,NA,CASSPGQVAYEQYF,TGTGCCAGTAGCCCGGGACAGGTTGCCTACGAGCAGTACTTC
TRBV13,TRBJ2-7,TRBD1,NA,CASSPRTGRLEWYEQYF,TGTGCCAGCAGCCCAAGGACAGGGCGGCTAGAGTGGTACGAGCAGTACTTC
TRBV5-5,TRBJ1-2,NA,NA,CASSLGVQWGYTF,TGTGCCAGCAGCTTGGGAGTCCAGTGGGGCTACACCTTC
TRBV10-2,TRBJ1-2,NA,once,CASREGYGYTF,TGCGCCAGCAGGGAGGGGTATGGCTACACCTTC
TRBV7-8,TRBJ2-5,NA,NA,CASSLRMVGSPETQYF,TGTGCCAGCAGCTTACGTATGGTGGGGTCCCCGGAGACCCAGTACTTC
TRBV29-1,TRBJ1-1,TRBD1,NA,CSVAGGERLGTEAFF,TGCAGCGTCGCAGGGGGCGAAAGGCTAGGGACTGAAGCTTTCTTT
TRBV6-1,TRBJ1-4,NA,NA,CASSEWGEPTNEKLFF,TGTGCCAGCAGTGAATGGGGAGAGCCAACTAATGAAAAACTGTTTTTT
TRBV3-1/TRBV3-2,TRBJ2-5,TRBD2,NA,CASSQAWGGETQYF,TGTGCCAGCAGCCAAGCCTGGGGGGGGGAGACCCAGTACTTC